The 9 T cell receptor beta chains below all came from one sample that was sequenced in a study of identical twins. Each CDR3 protein gets one entry after TCRdb re-called the 5' RACE reads with MiXCR. The repertoire holds 550,000 to 800,000 distinct CDR3 sequences, with around 7.4% as singletons. The same specimen was also included in a second study, on yellow fever vaccine responses in identical twins.

Sequenced sample: PBMCs. All receptors come from a woman aged 18-29 years in good health.

This clonotype was observed many times. The chain is built from TRBV5-1 and TRBJ2-1, with TRBD2 as a possible D gene (6 bases). Germline CDR1 SGHRS, CDR2 YFSETQ. Trimming removed 3 bases from V and 2 bases from J, with 15 bases in between. This CDR3 has 16 residues. The CDR3 DNA is TGCGCCAGCAGCTGGATTCTAGCGACAACCTACAATGAGCAGTTCTTC. Translation gives CASSWILATTYNEQFF.

This clonotype was counted at least ten times. The chain uses TRBV12-3 or TRBV12-4 and TRBJ1-3, with D tentatively TRBD1 (5 bases). The germline V and J ends were trimmed by 6 bases and 0 bases, with 12 bases remaining between them. This CDR3 comprises 15 residues. DNA of the CDR3: TGTGCCAGCAGCAGAGACAGTCTCTCTGGAAACACCATATATTTT. It encodes CASSRDSLSGNTIYF.

In its sample, this clonotype was seen a few times. J is TRBJ1-1 and V is TRBV5-5; D call uncertain. The CDR3 loop spans 14 amino acids. V was pared by 1 base and J by 4 bases, with 11 bases between. Germline V gene sequence: CDR1 SGHKS, CDR2 YYEKEE (reference sequence). The CDR3 DNA sequence: TGTGCCAGCAGCTTGACGGCCGGAGGCACTGAAGCTTTCTTT. Translating gives CASSLTAGGTEAFF.

This clonotype was recorded at least ten times. This chain connects TRBV29-1 to TRBJ1-2; D uncertain. CDR1 SQVTM and CDR2 ANQGSEA come from the germline V gene. The CDR3 loop spans 14 amino acids. Trimming stripped 4 bases from V and 7 bases from J, with 19 bases between. The CDR3 reads CSVGAPGLVGGYTF. CDR3 coding DNA: TGCAGCGTTGGCGCCCCGGGGTTAGTGGGTGGCTACACCTTC.

This clonotype was counted between two and nine times. The chain couples TRBV5-1 to TRBJ2-3, with 10 bases fitting TRBD1. V shed 4 bases, J shed 5 bases, and the junction held 10 bases outside the gene matches. CDR1 is SGHRS and CDR2 is YFSETQ in the germline V gene. The CDR3 contains 16 residues. CDR3 protein: CASSPQAGTGVDTQYF. The CDR3 DNA is TGCGCCAGCAGCCCCCAGGCGGGGACAGGGGTAGATACGCAGTATTTT.

The gene calls are TRBV6-2 or TRBV6-3 and TRBJ2-3; possibly TRBD2 for D (5 bases). Trimming pared 0 bases from V and 6 bases from J, leaving 25 bases between. The CDR3 is made up of 19 amino acids. Germline loops: CDR1 MNHEY, CDR2 SVGEGT. The chain's CDR3 is CASSYSSKETEVMGDTQYF. CDR3 nucleotide sequence: TGTGCCAGCAGTTACTCGTCGAAAGAAACGGAGGTGATGGGGGATACGCAGTATTTT.

CDR3: CSARSEQYF. CDR3 nucleotides: TGCAGTGCTAGGTCCGAGCAGTACTTC. The chain carries TRBV20-1 and TRBJ2-7, with D unclear. V shed 3 bases and J shed 6 bases, with 3 bases lying between them. Germline-derived CDR1 and CDR2 are DFQATT and SNEGSKA (reference sequence). The CDR3 runs to 9 residues.

This clonotype was detected only a few times. CDR3 in amino acids: CASSFPTGVGANVLTF. The CDR3 nucleotides are TGTGCCAGCAGTTTTCCGACAGGGGTCGGGGCCAACGTCCTGACTTTC. V and J are TRBV12-3 or TRBV12-4 and TRBJ2-6; 8 bases match TRBD1. CDR3 size: 16 residues. The V segment lost 3 bases and the J segment 4 bases; nucleotides outside the gene matches: 5.

This sequence joins TRBV7-9 and TRBJ2-3; 8 bases are shared with TRBD2. Germline-derived CDR1 and CDR2 are SEHNR and FQNEAQ (reference sequence). The trim removed 6 bases at V and 2 bases at J, leaving 4 bases unmatched. The CDR3 consists of 14 residues. The CDR3 loop reads CASRQLADTDTQYF. The CDR3 bases are TGTGCCAGCAGGCAACTAGCGGACACAGATACGCAGTATTTT.